One and the same sample provided the 8 T cell receptor beta chains below, sequenced in a study of neurological immune-mediated disorders. Sample time point: technical triplicate 2. From the 5' RACE reads, TCRdb called clonotypes with MiXCR, one entry per CDR3 protein. The sample has about 59,000 distinct CDR3 sequences, 20% to 30% seen once. What was sequenced was PBMCs. The receptors were sampled from a man in his 60s with HTLV-1-associated myelopathy (HAM/TSP).

This clonotype was recorded at least ten times. The chain joins TRBV6-1 to TRBJ1-6; D not resolved. Germline loops: CDR1 MNHNS, CDR2 SASEGT. The CDR3 has 16 amino acids. V shed 1 base and J shed 0 bases, with 7 bases lying between them. The CDR3 sequence is CASSEESASYNSPLHF. The CDR3 DNA is TGTGCCAGCAGTGAAGAGTCTGCCTCCTATAATTCACCCCTCCACTTT.

The chain carries TRBV20-1 and TRBJ1-6; D perhaps matches TRBD1 (6 bases). The germline V and J ends were trimmed by 4 bases and 7 bases, with 14 bases remaining between them. CDR1 and CDR2 (germline): DFQATT, SNEGSKA (reference sequence). The CDR3 loop spans 14 amino acids. The CDR3 here is CSATAGGGNSPLHF. The CDR3 region has the DNA TGCAGTGCTACCGCGGGGGGGGGCAATTCACCCCTCCACTTT.

This clonotype was counted many times. The J gene is TRBJ1-2, the V gene TRBV12-3 or TRBV12-4, with D tentatively TRBD1 (6 bases). The CDR3 is made up of 14 amino acids. Trimming took 4 bases from V and 8 from J, leaving 17 bases between them. The CDR3 sequence: CASSSLQGYEGYTF. CDR3 in DNA: TGTGCCAGCAGTTCCTTACAGGGTTATGAGGGCTACACCTTC.

Ten or more counts support this clonotype. The chain has TRBV10-3 and TRBJ2-7; D call uncertain. CDR1 is ENHRY and CDR2 is SYGVKD in the germline V gene. Trimming removed 3 bases at V and 2 bases at J, with 11 bases between. The CDR3 runs to 14 residues. The CDR3 sequence: CAISDRTSAYEQYF. The CDR3 bases are TGTGCCATCAGTGATAGGACGTCCGCCTACGAGCAGTACTTC.

This clonotype has only a few counts. The CDR3: CASSPREGPNTGELFF. The CDR3 DNA is TGTGCCAGCTCACCAAGGGAGGGGCCGAACACCGGGGAGCTGTTTTTT. The chain uses TRBV18 and TRBJ2-2; 7 positions agree with TRBD2. The CDR3 covers 16 residues. The ends lost 2 bases at V and 0 bases at J; junction bases unmatched: 3. The germline V gene has CDR1 KGHSH and CDR2 LQKENI.

The genes are TRBV5-1 and TRBJ2-5; possibly TRBD1 or TRBD2 for D (5 bases each). The CDR3 totals 14 residues. Germline loops: CDR1 SGHRS, CDR2 YFSETQ. Deletions cut 6 bases from V and 1 base from J, with 13 bases between. The CDR3 nucleotides read TGCGCCAGCACGCAGCCAGGGACCCAAGAGACCCAGTACTTC. Amino acids: CASTQPGTQETQYF.

This clonotype appeared many times. This chain joins TRBV6-6 and TRBJ1-2; no clear D. V was cut by 8 bases and J by 5 bases, with 9 bases left in between. The CDR3 totals 11 residues. CDR1 and CDR2 from the germline V gene are MNHNY and SVGAGI (reference sequence). DNA for the CDR3: TGTGCCAGCGAGATGGGGTATGGCTACACCTTC. It yields the protein CASEMGYGYTF.

This clonotype has a count of ten or more. V is TRBV2 and J is TRBJ2-2; 7 bases match TRBD2. CDR3 length: 14 amino acids. The J segment lost 4 bases and the V segment lost 10 bases, leaving 9 bases of the junction unmatched. Germline CDR1 SNHLY, CDR2 FYNNEI. In DNA form, the CDR3 reads TGTGCCACCAAGGGTGCGGGAGTCACCGGGGAGCTGTTTTTT. Its protein product is CATKGAGVTGELFF.